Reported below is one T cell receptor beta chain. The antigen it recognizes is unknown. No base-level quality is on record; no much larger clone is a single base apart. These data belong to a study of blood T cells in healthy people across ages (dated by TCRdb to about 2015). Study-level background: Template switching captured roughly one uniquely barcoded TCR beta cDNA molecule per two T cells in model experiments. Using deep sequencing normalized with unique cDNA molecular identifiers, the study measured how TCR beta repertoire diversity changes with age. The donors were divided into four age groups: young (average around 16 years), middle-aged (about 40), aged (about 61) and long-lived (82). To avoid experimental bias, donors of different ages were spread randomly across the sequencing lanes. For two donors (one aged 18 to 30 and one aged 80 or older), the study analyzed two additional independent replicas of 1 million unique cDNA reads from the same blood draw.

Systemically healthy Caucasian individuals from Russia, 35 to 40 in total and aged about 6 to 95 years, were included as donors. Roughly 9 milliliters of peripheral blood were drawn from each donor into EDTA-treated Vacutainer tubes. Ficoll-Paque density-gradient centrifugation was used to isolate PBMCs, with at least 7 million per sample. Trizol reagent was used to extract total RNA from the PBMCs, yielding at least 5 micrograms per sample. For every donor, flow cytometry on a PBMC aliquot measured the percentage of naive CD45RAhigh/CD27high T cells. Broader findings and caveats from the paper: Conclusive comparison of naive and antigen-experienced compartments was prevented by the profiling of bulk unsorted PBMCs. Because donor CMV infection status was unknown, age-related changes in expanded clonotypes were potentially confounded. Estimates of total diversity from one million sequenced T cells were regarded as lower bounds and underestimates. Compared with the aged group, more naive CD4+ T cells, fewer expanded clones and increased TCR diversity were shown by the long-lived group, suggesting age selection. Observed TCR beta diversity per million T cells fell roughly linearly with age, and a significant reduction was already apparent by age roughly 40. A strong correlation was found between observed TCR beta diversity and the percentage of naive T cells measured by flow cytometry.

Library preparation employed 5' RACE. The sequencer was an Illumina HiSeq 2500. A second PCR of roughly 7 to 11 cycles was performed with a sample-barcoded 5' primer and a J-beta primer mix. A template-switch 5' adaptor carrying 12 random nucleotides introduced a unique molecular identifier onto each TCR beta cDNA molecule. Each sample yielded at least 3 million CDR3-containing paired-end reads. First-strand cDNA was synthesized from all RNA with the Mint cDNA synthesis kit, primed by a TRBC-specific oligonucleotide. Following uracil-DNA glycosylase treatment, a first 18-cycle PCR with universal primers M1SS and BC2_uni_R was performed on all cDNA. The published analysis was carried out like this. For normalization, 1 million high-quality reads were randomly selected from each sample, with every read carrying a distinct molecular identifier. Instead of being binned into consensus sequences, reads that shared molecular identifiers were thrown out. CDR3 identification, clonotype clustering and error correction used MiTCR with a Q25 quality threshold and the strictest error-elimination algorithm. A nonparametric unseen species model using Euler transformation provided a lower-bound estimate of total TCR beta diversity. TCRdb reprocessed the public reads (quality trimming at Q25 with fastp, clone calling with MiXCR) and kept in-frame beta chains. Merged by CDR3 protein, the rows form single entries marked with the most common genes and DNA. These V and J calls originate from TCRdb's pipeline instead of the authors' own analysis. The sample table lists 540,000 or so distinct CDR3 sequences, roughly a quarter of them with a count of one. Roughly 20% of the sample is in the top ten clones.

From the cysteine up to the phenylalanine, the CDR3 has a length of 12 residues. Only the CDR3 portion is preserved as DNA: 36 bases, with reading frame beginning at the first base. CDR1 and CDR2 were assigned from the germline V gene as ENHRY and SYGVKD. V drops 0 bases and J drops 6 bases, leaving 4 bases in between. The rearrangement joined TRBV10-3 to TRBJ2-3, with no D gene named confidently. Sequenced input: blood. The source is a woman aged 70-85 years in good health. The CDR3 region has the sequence CAISESRDTQYF. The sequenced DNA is TGTGCCATCAGTGAGTCGCGGGATACGCAGTATTTT.